This TCR beta chain derives from a study of T cells after yellow fever vaccination. TCRdb analysed the 5' RACE reads with MiXCR anew, one entry per CDR3 protein. The repertoire holds 300,000 or so distinct CDR3 sequences, with 10% to 15% as singletons. With 6 bases removed from V and 7 bases from J, the gap between germline ends came to 20 bases. Germline CDR1 reads SGHRS; CDR2 reads YFSETQ. This CDR3 is 16 amino acids long. The TCR originated in a man between 25 and 39 years old who received the YFV17D yellow fever vaccine. Sequenced material: CD4+ T cells sorted from PBMCs, taken 45 days after the yellow fever booster vaccination. The chain uses TRBV5-1 and TRBJ1-6, with D perhaps TRBD1 (5 bases). The CDR3 nucleotides are TGCGCCAGCACTATTGGCGGGGGACTCAGGAATTCACCCCTCCACTTT. This codes for CASTIGGGLRNSPLHF.